This TCR beta chain was retrieved from a study of vaccination and CD4 T cells after COVID-19. With the Oncomine TCR Beta short-read assay, DNA from cultured CD4+ T cells was sequenced. It was from cultured CD4+ T cells that genomic DNA was extracted. Using its own MiXCR run on the PCR reads, TCRdb lists one record per CDR3 protein. Seen here are some 9,100 distinct CDR3 sequences, around 36% observed once, and the top ten hold approximately 14%. A word on this clonotype: The antigen remains unidentified.

The treatment denotes: roughly 10-day PBMC culture with coronavirus spike peptide pools or control peptides (ViraFEST assay). From the unexposed donor, CD4+ T cells were collected ahead of the COVID-19 pandemic (2011-2018). ViraFEST enlarged antigen-specific T cell populations with peptide pools and afterwards sequenced TCRs. Per well, two million PBMCs were cultured in the presence of approximately 10 IU/ml IL-2 and 9 to 10 ug/ml peptide pools. V lost 6 bases, J lost 6 bases, and 9 bases stayed unmatched. The CDR3 spans 13 residues. Germline assignment: CDR1 DFQATT and CDR2 SNEGSKA (reference sequence).

This sequence originates from a human donor in good health. Sequenced material: CD4+ T cells from blood, cultured in vitro. The genes are TRBV20-1 and TRBJ2-5; 8 nucleotides align to TRBD1. The CDR3 DNA sequence: TGCAGTGCCCTGGACAGGGTGGGGAAGACCCAGTACTTC. Protein sequence: CSALDRVGKTQYF.